These 6 T cell receptor beta chains were sequenced from one sample in a study of blood T cells in healthy people across ages. A second roughly 6 to 12 cycle PCR used barcoded and J-beta primers. TCRdb itself ran the 5' RACE reads through MiXCR, one entry per CDR3 protein. This sample has around 400,000 distinct CDR3 sequences; over 45% occur once, and the top ten carry 45% to 55%. The material sequenced was blood. The source is a man aged 60-69 years in good health.

V is TRBV6-1 and J is TRBJ1-5; D gene unclear. Looked up from germline, CDR1 is MNHNS and CDR2 is SASEGT. V dropped 4 bases and J dropped 5 bases, with 9 bases sitting between them. The CDR3 is 13 amino acids. CDR3 bases: TGTGCCAGCAGTGCCTCGACGGATCAGCCCCAGCATTTT. It specifies CASSASTDQPQHF.

The chain links TRBV13 to TRBJ2-5, with 12 bases matching TRBD2. This CDR3 has 15 residues. After removal of 5 bases from V and 4 bases from J, the junction contained 5 bases not matched to a gene. Germline CDR1 and CDR2: PRHDT and FYEKMQ (reference sequence). CDR3 nucleotide sequence: TGTGCCAGCAGCACCCCGGGACTAGCGGGAGAGACCCAGTACTTC. Its protein is CASSTPGLAGETQYF.

V usage is TRBV29-1 and J usage is TRBJ2-7; the D gene is possibly TRBD1 (5 bases). The V gene lost 7 bases and the J gene lost 2 bases, with 12 bases spanning the gap. Germline loops: CDR1 SQVTM, CDR2 ANQGSEA. This CDR3 comprises 12 residues. The CDR3 protein is CSAGHGAYEQYF. The CDR3 DNA sequence: TGCAGCGCTGGACATGGCGCCTACGAGCAGTACTTC.

V gene TRBV6-5 combines with J gene TRBJ2-7; D ambiguous. V shed 5 bases and J shed 0 bases, with 8 bases lying between them. In germline, CDR1 is MNHEY, CDR2 SVGAGI. The CDR3 has 13 residues. The CDR3 reads CASSDLGSYEQYF. CDR3 nucleotides: TGTGCCAGCAGTGACTTGGGCTCCTACGAGCAGTACTTC.

With regard to this clonotype: A read error is possible here, since a much larger clone lies one base away. CDR3 sequence: CASSLRHGSYEQYF. The CDR3 region has the DNA TGTGCCAGCAGCTTGAGACATGGATCCTACGAGCAGTACTTC. The J gene is TRBJ2-7, the V gene TRBV7-2; no reliable D call. Germline V CDR1 and CDR2: SGHTA, FQGNSA. The CDR3 extends over 14 amino acids. Trimming left V 3 bases short and J 1 base short, with 10 bases between.

A single count supports this clonotype. This chain connects TRBV12-3 or TRBV12-4 to TRBJ2-7, with D perhaps given as TRBD1 or TRBD2 (5 bases each). This CDR3 has 14 amino acids. Trimming pared 5 bases from V and 3 bases from J, leaving 14 bases between. In nucleotides, the CDR3 is TGTGCCAGCAGTGTAGGCAGGGACGTCTACGAGCAGTACTTC. Its protein is CASSVGRDVYEQYF.